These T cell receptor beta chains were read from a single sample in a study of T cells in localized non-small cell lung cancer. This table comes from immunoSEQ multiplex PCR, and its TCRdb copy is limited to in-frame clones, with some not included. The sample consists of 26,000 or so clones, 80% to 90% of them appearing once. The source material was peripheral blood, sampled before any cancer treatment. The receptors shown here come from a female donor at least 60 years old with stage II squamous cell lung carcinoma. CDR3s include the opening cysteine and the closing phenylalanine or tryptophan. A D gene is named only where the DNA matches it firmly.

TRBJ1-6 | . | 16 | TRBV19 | CASSTGGHSYNSPLHF
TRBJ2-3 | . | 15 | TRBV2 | CASSPLDPGTDTQYF
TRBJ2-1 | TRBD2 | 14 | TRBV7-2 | CASIPLAGRNEQFF
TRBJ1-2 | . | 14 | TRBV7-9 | CASSLVGANYGYTF
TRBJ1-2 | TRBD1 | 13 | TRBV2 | CASSPGQGAGNTF
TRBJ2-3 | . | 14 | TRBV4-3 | CASSQDLGADTQYF
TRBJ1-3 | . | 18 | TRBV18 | CASSPRPTGPHSGNTIYF
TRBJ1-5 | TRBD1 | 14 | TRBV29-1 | CSVVGTGDNQPQHF
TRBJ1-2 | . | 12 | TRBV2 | CASSERTYGYTF
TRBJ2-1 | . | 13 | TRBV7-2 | CASSLAAYNEQFF
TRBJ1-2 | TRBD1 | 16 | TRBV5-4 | CASSLGGQGRNYGYTF
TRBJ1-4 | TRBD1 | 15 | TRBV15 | CATSRVGTGAEKLFF
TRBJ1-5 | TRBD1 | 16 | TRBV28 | CASSLPGQGDNQPQHF
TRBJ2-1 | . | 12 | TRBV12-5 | CASAQGHNEQFF
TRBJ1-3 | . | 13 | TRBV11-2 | CASSMAQGNTIYF
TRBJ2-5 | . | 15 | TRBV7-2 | CASSSRETVSRTQYF
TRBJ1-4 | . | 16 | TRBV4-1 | CASSQLDGPVREKLFF
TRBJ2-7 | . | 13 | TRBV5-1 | CASSSQGLTEQYF
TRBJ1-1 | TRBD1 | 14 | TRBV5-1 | CASSGTGMNTEAFF
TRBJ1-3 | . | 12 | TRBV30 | CAWSAALNTIYF
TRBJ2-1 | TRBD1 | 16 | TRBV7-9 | CASSYTPGQKGNEQFF
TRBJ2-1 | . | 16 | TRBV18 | CASSPGAAHSYNEQFF
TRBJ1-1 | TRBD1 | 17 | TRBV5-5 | CASSLGGTGVLNTEAFF
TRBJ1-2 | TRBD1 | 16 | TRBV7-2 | CASTLRLAGGVYGYTF
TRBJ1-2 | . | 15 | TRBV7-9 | CASSSSDILLYGYTF
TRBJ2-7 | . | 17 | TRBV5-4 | CASTSSPAPVDVYEQYF
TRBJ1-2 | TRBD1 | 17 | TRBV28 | CASSLFARQGSNYGYTF
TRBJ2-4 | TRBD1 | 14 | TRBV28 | CASSLGQAMGIQYF
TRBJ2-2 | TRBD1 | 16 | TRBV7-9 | CASSHRDRGSTGELFF
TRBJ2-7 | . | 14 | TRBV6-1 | CASSEGDLSYEQYF
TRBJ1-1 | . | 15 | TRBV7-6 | CASSPTGSMNTEAFF
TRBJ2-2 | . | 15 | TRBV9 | CASSVSRTYTGELFF
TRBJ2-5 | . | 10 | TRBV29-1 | CSVDAQTQYF
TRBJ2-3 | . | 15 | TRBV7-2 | CASRSFGASTDTQYF
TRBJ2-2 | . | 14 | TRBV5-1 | CASRSGGNTGELFF
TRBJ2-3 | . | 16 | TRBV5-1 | CASSPPLEGNTDTQYF
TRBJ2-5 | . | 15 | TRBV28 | CASSLPTGAQETQYF
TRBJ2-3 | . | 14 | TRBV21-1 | CASSTAPSTDTQYF
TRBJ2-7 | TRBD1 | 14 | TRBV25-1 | CASSETGGSYEQYF
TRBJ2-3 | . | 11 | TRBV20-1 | CSARGVSALPF
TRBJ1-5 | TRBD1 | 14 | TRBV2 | CASSGTGGLQPQHF
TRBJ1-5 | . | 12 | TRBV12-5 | CASGLVDQPQHF
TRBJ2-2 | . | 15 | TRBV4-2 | CASSPSRPNNGELFF
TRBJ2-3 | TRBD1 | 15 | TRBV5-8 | CASSHRAGGVHTQYF
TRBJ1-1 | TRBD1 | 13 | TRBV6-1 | CAGGTGGNTEAFF
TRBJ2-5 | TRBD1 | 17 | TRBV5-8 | CASTVGRQGILGETQYF
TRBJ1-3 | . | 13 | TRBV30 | CACGTGPGNTIYF
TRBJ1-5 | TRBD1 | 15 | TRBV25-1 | CASSQSWTGGEPQHF
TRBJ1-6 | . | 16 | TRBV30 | CAWSVLSRQINSPLHF
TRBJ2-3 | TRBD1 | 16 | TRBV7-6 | CASSARRGQGTDTQYF
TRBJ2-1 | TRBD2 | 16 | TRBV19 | CASSSTGGGLYNEQFF
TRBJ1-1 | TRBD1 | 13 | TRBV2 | CASSQGAIAEAFF
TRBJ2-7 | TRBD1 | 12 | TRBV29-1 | CSVRTGPYEQYF